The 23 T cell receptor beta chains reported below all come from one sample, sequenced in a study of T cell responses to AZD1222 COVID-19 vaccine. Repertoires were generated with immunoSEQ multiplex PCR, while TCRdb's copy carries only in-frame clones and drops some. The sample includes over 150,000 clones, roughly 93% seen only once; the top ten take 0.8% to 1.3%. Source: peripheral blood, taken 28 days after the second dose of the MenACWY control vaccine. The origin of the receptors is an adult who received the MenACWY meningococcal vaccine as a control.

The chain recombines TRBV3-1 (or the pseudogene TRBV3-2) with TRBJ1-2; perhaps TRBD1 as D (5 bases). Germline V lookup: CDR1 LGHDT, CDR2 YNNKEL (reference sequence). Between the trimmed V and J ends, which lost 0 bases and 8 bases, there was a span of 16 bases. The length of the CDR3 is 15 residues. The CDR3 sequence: CASSQDLTAYGGYTF. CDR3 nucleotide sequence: TGTGCCAGCAGCCAAGATCTGACAGCCTATGGGGGCTACACCTTC.

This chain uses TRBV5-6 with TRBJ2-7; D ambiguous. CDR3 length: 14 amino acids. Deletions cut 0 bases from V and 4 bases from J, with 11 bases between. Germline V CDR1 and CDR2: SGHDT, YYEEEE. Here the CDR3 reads CASSLGAGRYEQYF. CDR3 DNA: TGTGCCAGCAGCTTGGGAGCAGGTCGGTACGAGCAGTACTTC.

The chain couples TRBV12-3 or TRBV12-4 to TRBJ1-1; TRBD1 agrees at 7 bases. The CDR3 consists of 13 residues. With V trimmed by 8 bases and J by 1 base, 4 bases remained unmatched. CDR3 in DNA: TGTGCCAGCGGGGGACAGCCGAACACTGAAGCTTTCTTT. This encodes CASGGQPNTEAFF.

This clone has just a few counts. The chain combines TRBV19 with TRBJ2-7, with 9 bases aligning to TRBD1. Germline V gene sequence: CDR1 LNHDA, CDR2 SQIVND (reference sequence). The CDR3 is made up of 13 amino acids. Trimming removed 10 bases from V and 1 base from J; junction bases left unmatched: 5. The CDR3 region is CATGQGISYEQYF. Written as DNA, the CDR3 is TGTGCCACCGGACAGGGGATATCCTACGAGCAGTACTTC. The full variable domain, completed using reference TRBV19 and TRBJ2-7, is DGGITQSPKYLFRKEGQNVTLSCEQNLNHDAMYWYRQDPGQGLRLIYYSQIVNDFQKGDIAEGYSVSREKKESFPLTVTSAQKNPTAFYLCATGQGISYEQYFGPGTRLTVT.

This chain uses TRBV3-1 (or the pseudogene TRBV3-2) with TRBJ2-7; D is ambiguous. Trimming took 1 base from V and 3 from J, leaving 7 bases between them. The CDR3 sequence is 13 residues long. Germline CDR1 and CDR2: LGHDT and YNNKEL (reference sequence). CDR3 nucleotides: TGTGCCAGCAGCCAAGTAACTTTCTACGAGCAGTACTTC. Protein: CASSQVTFYEQYF.

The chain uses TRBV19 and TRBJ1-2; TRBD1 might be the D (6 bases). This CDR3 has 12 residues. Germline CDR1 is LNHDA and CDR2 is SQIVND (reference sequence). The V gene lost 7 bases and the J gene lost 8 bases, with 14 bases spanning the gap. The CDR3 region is CASTVGGRGYTF. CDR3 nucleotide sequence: TGTGCCAGTACCGTCGGGGGGCGAGGCTACACCTTC.

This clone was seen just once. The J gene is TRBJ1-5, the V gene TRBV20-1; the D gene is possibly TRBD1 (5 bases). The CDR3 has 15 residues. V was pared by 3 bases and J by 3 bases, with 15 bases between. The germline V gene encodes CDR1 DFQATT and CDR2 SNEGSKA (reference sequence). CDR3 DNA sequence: TGCAGTGCTAGTGAGGACACCCTTCCCAATCAGCCCCAGCATTTT. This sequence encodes CSASEDTLPNQPQHF.

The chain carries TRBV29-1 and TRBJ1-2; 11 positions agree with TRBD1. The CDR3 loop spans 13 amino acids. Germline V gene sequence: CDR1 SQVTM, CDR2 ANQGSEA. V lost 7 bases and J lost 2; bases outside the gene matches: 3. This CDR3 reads CSARDRGNYGYTF. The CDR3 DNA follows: TGCAGCGCTCGGGACAGGGGGAACTATGGCTACACCTTC.

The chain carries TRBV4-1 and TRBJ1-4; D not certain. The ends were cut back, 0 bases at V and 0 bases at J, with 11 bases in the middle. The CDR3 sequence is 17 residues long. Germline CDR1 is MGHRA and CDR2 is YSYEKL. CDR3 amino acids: CASSQDGKGTTNEKLFF. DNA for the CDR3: TGCGCCAGCAGCCAAGATGGGAAGGGAACAACTAATGAAAAACTGTTTTTT.

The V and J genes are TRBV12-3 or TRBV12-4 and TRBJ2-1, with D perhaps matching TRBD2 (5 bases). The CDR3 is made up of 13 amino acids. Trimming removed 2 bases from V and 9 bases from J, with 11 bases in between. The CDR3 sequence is CASSLTGRGEQFF. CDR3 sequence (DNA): TGTGCCAGCAGTTTAACTGGCCGGGGTGAGCAGTTCTTC.

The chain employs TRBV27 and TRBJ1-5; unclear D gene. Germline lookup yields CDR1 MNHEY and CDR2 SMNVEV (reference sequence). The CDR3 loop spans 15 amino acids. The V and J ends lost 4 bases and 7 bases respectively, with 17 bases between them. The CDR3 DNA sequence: TGTGCCAGCAGTTCAGTAGGAGTGGCCCCACAGCCCCAGCATTTT. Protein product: CASSSVGVAPQPQHF.

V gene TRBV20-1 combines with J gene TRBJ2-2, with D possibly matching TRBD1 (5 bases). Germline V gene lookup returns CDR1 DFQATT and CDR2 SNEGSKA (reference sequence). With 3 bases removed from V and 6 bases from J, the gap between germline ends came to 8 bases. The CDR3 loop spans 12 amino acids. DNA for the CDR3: TGCAGTGCTAGTAGGGGTCCCGGGGAGCTGTTTTTT. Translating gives CSASRGPGELFF.

The CDR3 protein is CASSLELAGYQETQYF. CDR3 DNA sequence: TGCGCCAGCAGCTTGGAACTAGCGGGGTACCAAGAGACCCAGTACTTC. The rearrangement uses TRBV5-1 and TRBJ2-5; the match to TRBD2 covers 10 bases. Germline loops: CDR1 SGHRS, CDR2 YFSETQ. Trimming removed 0 bases from V and 0 bases from J; junction bases left unmatched: 2. The CDR3 is 16 residues long.

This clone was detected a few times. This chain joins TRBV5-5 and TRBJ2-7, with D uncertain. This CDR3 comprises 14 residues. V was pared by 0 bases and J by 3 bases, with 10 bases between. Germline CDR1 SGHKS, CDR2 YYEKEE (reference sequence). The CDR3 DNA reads TGTGCCAGCAGCTTGGGGGCCGAAGGCTACGAGCAGTACTTC. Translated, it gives CASSLGAEGYEQYF.

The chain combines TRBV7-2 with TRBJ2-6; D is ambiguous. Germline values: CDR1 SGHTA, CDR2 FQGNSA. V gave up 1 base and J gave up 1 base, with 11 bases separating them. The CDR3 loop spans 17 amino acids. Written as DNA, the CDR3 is TGTGCCAGCAGCTTAGGGGTAGCCGGGTCTGGGGCCAACGTCCTGACTTTC. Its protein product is CASSLGVAGSGANVLTF. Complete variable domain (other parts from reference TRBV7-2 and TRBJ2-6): GAGVSQSPSNKVTEKGKDVELRCDPISGHTALYWYRQSLGQGLEFLIYFQGNSAPDKSGLPSDRFSAERTGGSVSTLTIQRTQQEDSAVYLCASSLGVAGSGANVLTFGAGSRLTVL.

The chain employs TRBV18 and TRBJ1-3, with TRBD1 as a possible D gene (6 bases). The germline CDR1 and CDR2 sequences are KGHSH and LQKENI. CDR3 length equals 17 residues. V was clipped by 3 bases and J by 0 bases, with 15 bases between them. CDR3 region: CASSPKTGTNSGNTIYF. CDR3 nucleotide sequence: TGTGCCAGCTCACCCAAGACAGGCACTAACTCTGGAAACACCATATATTTT. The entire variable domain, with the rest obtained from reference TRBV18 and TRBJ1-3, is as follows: NAGVMQNPRHLVRRRGQEARLRCSPMKGHSHVYWYRQLPEEGLKFMVYLQKENIIDESGMPKERFSAEFPKEGPSILRIQQVVRGDSAAYFCASSPKTGTNSGNTIYFGEGSWLTVV.

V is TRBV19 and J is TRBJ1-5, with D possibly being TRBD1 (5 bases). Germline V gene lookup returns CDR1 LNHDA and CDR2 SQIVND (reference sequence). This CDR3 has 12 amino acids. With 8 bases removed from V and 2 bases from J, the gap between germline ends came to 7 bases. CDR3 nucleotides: TGTGCCAGTGGGGACGGCAATCAGCCCCAGCATTTT. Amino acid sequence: CASGDGNQPQHF.

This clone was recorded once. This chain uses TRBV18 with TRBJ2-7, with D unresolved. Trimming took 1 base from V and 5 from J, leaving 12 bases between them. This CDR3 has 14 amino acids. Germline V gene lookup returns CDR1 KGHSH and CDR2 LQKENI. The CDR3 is CASSPLGLSHEQYF. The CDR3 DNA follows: TGTGCCAGCTCACCACTAGGGTTATCCCACGAGCAGTACTTC.

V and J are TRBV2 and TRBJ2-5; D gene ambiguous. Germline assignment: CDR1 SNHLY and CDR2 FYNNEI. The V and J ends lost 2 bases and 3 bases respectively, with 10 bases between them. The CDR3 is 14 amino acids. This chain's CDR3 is CASSETRIKETQYF. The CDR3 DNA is TGTGCCAGCAGTGAAACCAGGATTAAAGAGACCCAGTACTTC.

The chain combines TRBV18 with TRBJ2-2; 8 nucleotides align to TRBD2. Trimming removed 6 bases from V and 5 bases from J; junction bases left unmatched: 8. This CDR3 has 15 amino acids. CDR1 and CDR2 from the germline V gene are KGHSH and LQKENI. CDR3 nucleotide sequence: TGTGCCAGCTCTCGCACCGGCGGGAGGACCGGGGAGCTGTTTTTT. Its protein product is CASSRTGGRTGELFF. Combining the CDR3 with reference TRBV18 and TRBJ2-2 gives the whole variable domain NAGVMQNPRHLVRRRGQEARLRCSPMKGHSHVYWYRQLPEEGLKFMVYLQKENIIDESGMPKERFSAEFPKEGPSILRIQQVVRGDSAAYFCASSRTGGRTGELFFGEGSRLTVL.

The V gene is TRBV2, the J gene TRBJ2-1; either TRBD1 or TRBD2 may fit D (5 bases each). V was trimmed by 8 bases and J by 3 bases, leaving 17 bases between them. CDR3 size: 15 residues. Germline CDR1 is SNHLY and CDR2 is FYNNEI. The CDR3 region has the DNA TGTGCCAGCGGGAAGGGACGGATGGGCTACAATGAGCAGTTCTTC. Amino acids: CASGKGRMGYNEQFF.

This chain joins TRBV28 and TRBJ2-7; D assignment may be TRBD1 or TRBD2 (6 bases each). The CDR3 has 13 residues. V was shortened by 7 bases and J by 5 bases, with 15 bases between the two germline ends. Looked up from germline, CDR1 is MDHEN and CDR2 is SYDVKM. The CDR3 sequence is CASNVGGLNEQYF. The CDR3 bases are TGTGCCAGCAATGTTGGGGGGCTCAACGAGCAGTACTTC.

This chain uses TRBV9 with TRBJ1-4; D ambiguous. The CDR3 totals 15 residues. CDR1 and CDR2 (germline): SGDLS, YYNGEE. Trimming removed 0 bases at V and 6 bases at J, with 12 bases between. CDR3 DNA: TGTGCCAGCAGCGTAGGGGTAGGATGGGATGAAAAACTGTTTTTT. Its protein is CASSVGVGWDEKLFF.